These 27 T cell receptor beta chains were sequenced from one sample in a study of blood T cell repertoires in COVID-19. Assay used: immunoSEQ multiplex PCR; TCRdb lists only in-frame clones, some missing. The sample records 430,000 or so clones, 70% to 90% being singletons. Sequenced material: PBMCs or T cells enriched from blood (not recorded which). These receptor sequences come from a young woman who had been exposed to COVID-19.

J is TRBJ2-5 and V is TRBV7-8, with 9 bases lining up with TRBD1. CDR3 size: 14 residues. CDR1 and CDR2 from the germline V gene are SGHVS and FQNEAQ. J was trimmed by 4 bases and V by 4 bases; bases with no gene match: 4. The CDR3 DNA reads as TGTGCCAGCAGCTGGGACAGGGACCCAGAGACCCAGTACTTC. As protein: CASSWDRDPETQYF. The complete variable domain, with remaining parts taken from reference TRBV7-8 and TRBJ2-5, reads GAGVSQSPRYKVAKRGQDVALRCDPISGHVSLFWYQQALGQGPEFLTYFQNEAQLDKSGLPSDRFFAERPEGSVSTLKIQRTQQEDSAVYLCASSWDRDPETQYFGPGTRLLVL.

The V and J genes are TRBV4-3 and TRBJ1-2, with 8 bases aligning to TRBD1. This CDR3 has 15 residues. The germline V gene has CDR1 LGHNA and CDR2 YSLEER. V gave up 1 base and J gave up 4 bases; unmatched junction bases: 5. The CDR3 bases are TGCGCCAGCAGCCAAGCCGGACAGGGCACCTATGGCTACACCTTC. Its translation: CASSQAGQGTYGYTF.

This chain links TRBV28 with TRBJ2-5; TRBD1 matches at 9 bases. Germline CDR1 MDHEN, CDR2 SYDVKM. V dropped 6 bases and J dropped 5; count of bases not matched to a gene: 10. This CDR3 is 15 amino acids long. The CDR3 is CASRATGGRRETQYF. CDR3 sequence (DNA): TGTGCCAGCAGAGCTACAGGGGGCCGTCGGGAGACCCAGTACTTC.

This sequence joins TRBV4-1 and TRBJ1-2; D is unclear. The ends were cut back, 8 bases at V and 4 bases at J, with 14 bases in the middle. The CDR3 loop spans 13 amino acids. Germline assignment: CDR1 MGHRA and CDR2 YSYEKL. The CDR3 here is CASSFYIRYGYTF. CDR3 in DNA: TGCGCCAGCTCCTTTTACATTCGCTATGGCTACACCTTC.

J is TRBJ2-3 and V is TRBV29-1, with 7 nucleotides matching TRBD1. V lost 4 bases, J lost 0 bases, and 4 bases stayed unmatched. The germline V gene has CDR1 SQVTM and CDR2 ANQGSEA. The CDR3 contains 14 residues. The CDR3 sequence is CSVAWDRSTDTQYF. CDR3 DNA: TGCAGCGTTGCATGGGACAGAAGCACAGATACGCAGTATTTT.

The rearrangement uses TRBV4-3 and TRBJ1-1; D is ambiguous. The V gene's germline CDR1 is LGHNA and CDR2 YSLEER. The CDR3 consists of 15 residues. Trimming took 3 bases from V and 1 from J, leaving 12 bases between them. CDR3 sequence (DNA): TGCGCCAGCAGCCAGGGCGTACAGCCGAACACTGAAGCTTTCTTT. Translation gives CASSQGVQPNTEAFF.

This CDR3 reads CASSSPAGVRTGELFF. As DNA, the CDR3 is TGTGCCAGCAGTTCCCCAGCGGGAGTTCGGACCGGGGAGCTGTTTTTT. The chain recombines TRBV28 with TRBJ2-2, with TRBD2 matching over 8 bases. Trimming cost V 4 bases and J 5 bases; bases outside gene matches: 9. There are 16 residues in the CDR3. Germline V gene data show CDR1 as MDHEN and CDR2 as SYDVKM.

V and J are TRBV7-2 and TRBJ2-5; D possibly corresponds to TRBD1 (6 bases). Trimming took off 5 bases at V and 1 base at J, with 17 bases between the two ends. Germline CDR1 reads SGHTA; CDR2 reads FQGNSA. The CDR3 is 16 residues long. CDR3 protein: CASSPDRKRTQETQYF. CDR3 nucleotides: TGTGCCAGCAGCCCAGACAGGAAAAGGACCCAAGAGACCCAGTACTTC.

The gene calls are TRBV28 and TRBJ1-6; the D is unclear. Germline V gene lookup returns CDR1 MDHEN and CDR2 SYDVKM. There are 15 residues in the CDR3. The V end was cut by 4 bases, the J end by 7 bases, with 14 bases between. The CDR3 reads CASSSPTAGNSPLHF. DNA of the CDR3: TGTGCCAGCAGTTCGCCCACAGCGGGAAATTCACCCCTCCACTTT.

CDR3 sequence: CASSQDGTGRSNEQYF. Written as DNA, the CDR3 is TGTGCCAGCAGCCAAGATGGGACAGGTAGGAGCAACGAGCAGTACTTC. The V and J genes are TRBV4-2 and TRBJ2-7, with TRBD1 identical over 8 bases. Trimming cost V 0 bases and J 5 bases; bases outside gene matches: 9. Germline assignment: CDR1 LGHNA and CDR2 YNFKEQ. The CDR3 is made up of 16 amino acids.

V gene TRBV10-3 combines with J gene TRBJ1-2; D remains ambiguous. V lost 0 bases to trimming and J lost 8 bases, with 10 bases between them. The CDR3 length is 13 residues. Germline CDR1 reads ENHRY; CDR2 reads SYGVKD. The CDR3 loop reads CAISESLREGYTF. DNA of the CDR3: TGTGCCATCAGTGAGTCGCTGAGGGAAGGCTACACCTTC.

This clone occurred a few times. This rearrangement joins TRBV7-6 to TRBJ1-1, with D hard to call. With 1 base removed from V and 0 bases from J, the gap between germline ends came to 12 bases. The CDR3 spans 16 residues. CDR1 and CDR2 (germline): SGHVS, FNYEAQ. The CDR3 DNA reads as TGTGCCAGCAGCTTAGATGGTGGGCTCATGAACACTGAAGCTTTCTTT. This sequence encodes CASSLDGGLMNTEAFF.

J is TRBJ1-5 and V is TRBV4-3, with unresolved D. V lost 1 base and J lost 4, with 11 bases in between. CDR1 is LGHNA and CDR2 is YSLEER in the germline V gene. This CDR3 is built from 15 residues. This chain's CDR3 is CASSQGWHTNQPQHF. CDR3 in DNA: TGCGCCAGCAGCCAAGGGTGGCACACGAATCAGCCCCAGCATTTT.

V gene TRBV10-2 combines with J gene TRBJ1-5; D is possibly TRBD1 (6 bases). The CDR3 loop spans 15 amino acids. V was clipped by 4 bases and J by 4 bases, with 14 bases between them. Per the germline V gene, CDR1 is WSHSY and CDR2 is SAAADI. CDR3: CASSGIGGRNQPQHF. CDR3 in DNA: TGCGCCAGCAGTGGCATCGGGGGGCGAAATCAGCCCCAGCATTTT.

The V gene is TRBV10-3, the J gene TRBJ1-4; TRBD1 matches at 10 bases. This CDR3 is built from 14 residues. The germline V gene encodes CDR1 ENHRY and CDR2 SYGVKD. V lost 5 bases to trimming and J lost 8 bases; unmatched junction nucleotides: 5. The CDR3 coding sequence is TGTGCCATCAGTCCCGGGACAGGGGTCGAAAAACTGTTTTTT. Its protein is CAISPGTGVEKLFF.

V and J are TRBV7-9 and TRBJ1-6, with a tentative D call TRBD1 (6 bases). The V gene lost 6 bases and the J gene lost 7 bases, with 16 bases spanning the gap. The CDR3 spans 15 residues. Germline-derived CDR1 and CDR2 are SEHNR and FQNEAQ (reference sequence). The DNA for the CDR3 is TGTGCCAGCAGTTCCGGACAGAGAAACAATTCACCCCTCCACTTT. Amino acids: CASSSGQRNNSPLHF.

This rearrangement joins TRBV5-1 to TRBJ2-1; D perhaps matches TRBD2 (6 bases). V was shortened by 4 bases and J by 0 bases, with 14 bases between the two germline ends. Germline lookup yields CDR1 SGHRS and CDR2 YFSETQ. The CDR3 covers 16 residues. The CDR3 protein is CASSKDSGSSYNEQFF. The CDR3 DNA is TGCGCCAGCAGCAAAGATAGCGGCAGCTCCTACAATGAGCAGTTCTTC.

This clone was counted a few times. This chain uses TRBV3-1 (or the pseudogene TRBV3-2) with TRBJ2-3, with TRBD1 identical over 7 bases. The CDR3 contains 17 residues. Germline loops: CDR1 LGHDT, CDR2 YNNKEL (reference sequence). V was pared by 1 base and J by 2 bases, with 9 bases of the junction left unmatched. CDR3 coding DNA: TGTGCCAGCAGCCAAGTAGTAGGGACAGCTTTCACAGATACGCAGTATTTT. Amino acid sequence: CASSQVVGTAFTDTQYF.

The chain is built from TRBV28 and TRBJ1-1; TRBD1 matches 9 bases. Losses at the gene ends were 6 bases for V and 1 base for J; bases not matched to a gene: 3. The CDR3 spans 14 residues. The V gene's germline CDR1 is MDHEN and CDR2 SYDVKM. CDR3 nucleotides: TGTGCCAGCAGGGGACAGGGCGGGAACACTGAAGCTTTCTTT. This sequence encodes CASRGQGGNTEAFF.

CDR3 DNA: TGTGCCAGCAGCCAGCCGGAGACAGGGAACAATGAGCAGTTCTTC. It encodes CASSQPETGNNEQFF. This chain links TRBV7-9 with TRBJ2-1, with 7 bases identical to TRBD1. Germline assignment: CDR1 SEHNR and CDR2 FQNEAQ (reference sequence). The CDR3 runs 15 residues. Trimming removed 5 bases from V and 5 bases from J; junction bases left unmatched: 9.

The chain's CDR3 is CASSQTSGRNEQFF. DNA for the CDR3: TGCGCCAGCAGCCAAACTAGCGGGAGGAATGAGCAGTTCTTC. V is TRBV5-1 and J is TRBJ2-1; 12 bases align to TRBD2. The CDR3 contains 14 residues. After removal of 4 bases from V and 7 bases from J, the junction contained 3 bases not matched to a gene. The germline CDR1 and CDR2 sequences are SGHRS and YFSETQ.

V usage is TRBV28 and J usage is TRBJ1-6; no reliable D call. Trimming left V 7 bases short and J 11 bases short, with 18 bases between. The germline CDR1 and CDR2 sequences are MDHEN and SYDVKM. This CDR3 contains 14 residues. CDR3 protein: CASTRTKELAPLHF. CDR3 in DNA: TGTGCCAGCACCCGAACGAAAGAGCTGGCACCCCTCCACTTT.

For this clone: The same CDR3 can be traced to other DNA sequences in this sample. J is TRBJ2-2 and V is TRBV7-3; perhaps TRBD2 as D (5 bases). The V and J ends lost 1 base and 5 bases respectively, with 8 bases between them. The germline gives CDR1 SGHTA, CDR2 FQGTGA. This CDR3 has 14 amino acids. CDR3 protein: CASSLNPGTGELFF. The CDR3 DNA reads TGTGCCAGCAGCTTAAACCCGGGGACCGGGGAGCTGTTTTTT. Filled out from reference TRBV7-3 and TRBJ2-2, the complete variable domain reads GAGVSQTPSNKVTEKGKYVELRCDPISGHTALYWYRQSLGQGPEFLIYFQGTGAADDSGLPNDRFFAVRPEGSVSTLKIQRTERGDSAVYLCASSLNPGTGELFFGEGSRLTVL.

This clone has a handful of counts. The chain has TRBV7-8 and TRBJ1-1; tentative D call: TRBD1 (6 bases). Trimming pared 5 bases from V and 0 bases from J, leaving 10 bases between. The length of the CDR3 is 14 residues. Germline V gene data show CDR1 as SGHVS and CDR2 as FQNEAQ. CDR3 residues: CASSTGQLNTEAFF. The CDR3 bases are TGTGCCAGCAGCACTGGACAGCTGAACACTGAAGCTTTCTTT.

This chain uses TRBV6-5 with TRBJ1-2; the match to TRBD1 covers 8 bases. V lost 4 bases to trimming and J lost 3 bases; unmatched junction nucleotides: 7. CDR1 is MNHEY and CDR2 is SVGAGI in the germline V gene. The CDR3 is 15 amino acids. The CDR3 reads CASSSLGQGHYGYTF. The CDR3 nucleotides are TGTGCCAGCAGTTCCCTAGGACAGGGACACTATGGCTACACCTTC.

V usage is TRBV15 and J usage is TRBJ1-2; 7 bases are shared with TRBD1. Germline loops: CDR1 LNHNV, CDR2 YYDKDF (reference sequence). The CDR3 loop spans 14 amino acids. Trimming removed 1 base from V and 3 bases from J; junction bases left unmatched: 2. Here the CDR3 DNA reads TGTGCCACCAGCAGAGCCCAGGGGGACTATGGCTACACCTTC. As protein: CATSRAQGDYGYTF.

The chain uses TRBV10-2 and TRBJ1-1, with TRBD1 as a possible D gene (6 bases). V lost 5 bases to trimming and J lost 8 bases, with 15 bases between them. There are 13 residues in the CDR3. CDR1 and CDR2 (germline): WSHSY, SAAADI. The DNA for the CDR3 is TGCGCCAGCAGTAATCAGGGGTGGGGGGAAGCTTTCTTT. This gives the protein CASSNQGWGEAFF.